This passage covers 17 T cell receptor beta chains from one sample sequenced in a study of blood T cell repertoires in COVID-19. Measured with immunoSEQ multiplex PCR; TCRdb has only the in-frame clones, and not every one. The table shows roughly 250,000 clones, with 85% to 90% occurring only once. Sequenced input: peripheral blood. Every receptor here comes from a woman in her thirties or forties with acute or convalescent COVID-19.

V is TRBV5-8 and J is TRBJ1-3; D ambiguous. There are 17 residues in the CDR3. CDR1 is SGHTS, CDR2 YDEGEE, per germline. V was clipped by 2 bases and J by 3 bases, with 18 bases between them. CDR3 coding DNA: TGTGCCAGCAGCTTCATGGTTGTCGGGAAGGGTGGAAACACCATATATTTT. This codes for CASSFMVVGKGGNTIYF.

J is TRBJ1-6 and V is TRBV18; TRBD1 matches 7 bases. The junction had 6 bases not matched to a gene; V was cut back by 5 bases and J by 5 bases. The CDR3 runs 15 residues. CDR1 is KGHSH and CDR2 is LQKENI in the germline V gene. CDR3 amino acids: CASSSRDRNNSPLHF. The CDR3 DNA is TGTGCCAGCTCATCCCGGGACAGAAATAATTCACCCCTCCACTTT.

The V call is TRBV4-2, the J call TRBJ2-1, with 9 positions matching TRBD2. The CDR3 covers 16 residues. Germline trimming cut 0 bases from V and 7 bases from J; bases unmatched to any gene: 7. Germline lookup yields CDR1 LGHNA and CDR2 YNFKEQ. The CDR3 nucleotides read TGTGCCAGCAGCCAAGAAGGCCTAGCGGGGTTAAATGAGCAGTTCTTC. Amino acids: CASSQEGLAGLNEQFF.

This clone was seen just once. This chain joins TRBV6-2 or TRBV6-3 and TRBJ2-7, with a weak D call TRBD1 (5 bases). CDR1 and CDR2 (germline): MNHEY, SVGEGT. The ends were cut back, 0 bases at V and 0 bases at J, with 12 bases in the middle. The CDR3 totals 16 residues. This CDR3 reads CASSYSGRASSYEQYV. The CDR3 DNA reads TGTGCCAGCAGTTACTCGGGCAGGGCAAGCTCCTACGAGCAGTACGTC.

The rearrangement links TRBV11-2 to TRBJ1-1; 8 nucleotides line up with TRBD1. V lost 5 bases to trimming and J lost 7 bases; unmatched junction nucleotides: 12. CDR1 is SGHAT, CDR2 FQNNGV, per germline. CDR3 size: 15 residues. The CDR3, as DNA: TGTGCCAGCAGCCCCGGGCAGGGGGCGCCCGGTGAAGCTTTCTTT. This encodes CASSPGQGAPGEAFF. Full variable domain (remainder filled in from reference TRBV11-2 and TRBJ1-1): EAGVAQSPRYKIIEKRQSVAFWCNPISGHATLYWYQQILGQGPKLLIQFQNNGVVDDSQLPKDRFSAERLKGVDSTLKIQPAKLEDSAVYLCASSPGQGAPGEAFFGQGTRLTVV.

The chain recombines TRBV4-1 with TRBJ2-7, with D unresolved. The V gene lost 0 bases and the J gene lost 4 bases, with 7 bases spanning the gap. The length of the CDR3 is 13 residues. The germline CDR1 and CDR2 sequences are MGHRA and YSYEKL. The CDR3 sequence is CASSQEPTYEQYV. CDR3 DNA: TGCGCCAGCAGCCAAGAGCCGACTTACGAGCAGTACGTC.

This rearrangement joins TRBV24-1 to TRBJ1-2; 10 positions agree with TRBD1. Germline lookup yields CDR1 KGHDR and CDR2 SFDVKD. This CDR3 region has 14 residues. With V trimmed by 4 bases and J by 5 bases, 3 bases remained unmatched. The CDR3 region is CATSDVDRGYGYTF. The CDR3 bases are TGTGCCACCAGTGACGTGGACAGGGGGTATGGCTACACCTTC.

The CDR3 loop is CASSIKGAQPQHF. The CDR3 nucleotides are TGTGCCAGTAGTATCAAGGGGGCCCAGCCCCAGCATTTT. The chain recombines TRBV19 with TRBJ1-5; TRBD1 agrees at 7 bases. The germline V gene encodes CDR1 LNHDA and CDR2 SQIVND (reference sequence). The CDR3 sequence is 13 residues long. The ends lost 3 bases at V and 7 bases at J; junction bases unmatched: 3.

This clone was counted once. The rearrangement uses TRBV7-7 and TRBJ1-2; D gene ambiguous. The CDR3 contains 12 residues. The germline V and J ends were trimmed by 10 bases and 2 bases, with 11 bases remaining between them. Germline CDR1 and CDR2: SSHAT and FNYEAQ (reference sequence). CDR3 loop: CATIPANYGYTF. The CDR3 DNA reads TGTGCCACCATCCCCGCGAACTATGGCTACACCTTC.

This chain joins TRBV13 and TRBJ1-2; D is undetermined. V lost 0 bases and J lost 2, with 7 bases in between. CDR3 length: 14 amino acids. Germline CDR1 and CDR2: PRHDT and FYEKMQ (reference sequence). CDR3 region: CASSLGGDNYGYTF. The CDR3 DNA follows: TGTGCCAGCAGCTTAGGGGGAGACAACTATGGCTACACCTTC.

J is TRBJ2-3 and V is TRBV18; D gene unclear. Germline V CDR1 and CDR2: KGHSH, LQKENI. The CDR3 totals 13 residues. V lost 0 bases and J lost 3, with 4 bases in between. The CDR3 region has the DNA TGTGCCAGCTCACCACCTGAGACAGATACGCAGTATTTT. Its translation: CASSPPETDTQYF.

The V call is TRBV6-1, the J call TRBJ1-2; no clear D. Trimming stripped 2 bases from V and 4 bases from J, with 14 bases between. The CDR3 consists of 15 residues. From germline, CDR1 is MNHNS and CDR2 SASEGT. The CDR3 loop is CASSELIDISYGYTF. CDR3 in DNA: TGTGCCAGCAGTGAATTGATTGACATTTCCTATGGCTACACCTTC.

The V and J genes are TRBV24-1 and TRBJ2-5; 8 bases agree with TRBD2. CDR3 length: 13 amino acids. Germline lookup yields CDR1 KGHDR and CDR2 SFDVKD. The trim removed 7 bases at V and 5 bases at J, leaving 5 bases unmatched. DNA of the CDR3: TGTGCCACCAGCTTTACGGGAGGGGAGACCCAGTACTTC. It codes for CATSFTGGETQYF.

This chain joins TRBV4-1 and TRBJ1-2; TRBD1 matches 9 bases. Germline lookup yields CDR1 MGHRA and CDR2 YSYEKL. The ends lost 1 base at V and 4 bases at J; junction bases unmatched: 4. The CDR3 loop spans 15 amino acids. Here the CDR3 DNA reads TGCGCCAGCAGCCAAGGCATGACAGGGGGCTATGGCTACACCTTC. Its protein is CASSQGMTGGYGYTF.

The CDR3 DNA reads TGTGCCAGCAGCCTGTCGGAGGGTCATTACAATGAGCAGTTCTTC. This sequence encodes CASSLSEGHYNEQFF. The chain is built from TRBV11-2 and TRBJ2-1; D perhaps matches TRBD2 (6 bases). Trimming stripped 5 bases from V and 4 bases from J, with 15 bases between. From germline, CDR1 is SGHAT and CDR2 FQNNGV. The CDR3 spans 15 residues.

The chain carries TRBV21-1 and TRBJ1-3. TRBV21-1 is a pseudogene locus. This CDR3 spans 15 amino acids. This CDR3 is CASSKHGVAGNTIYF. The CDR3 DNA is TGTGCCAGCAGCAAACACGGGGTGGCTGGAAACACCATATATTTT.

This clone was observed once. The V and J genes are TRBV5-4 and TRBJ2-7; D perhaps matches TRBD2 (5 bases). V lost 0 bases, J lost 4 bases, and 17 bases lay in between. This CDR3 has 16 residues. CDR1 and CDR2 from the germline V gene are SGHNT and YYREEE (reference sequence). CDR3 in amino acids: CASSLDRGRASYEQYV. CDR3 DNA sequence: TGTGCCAGCAGCTTGGATCGGGGTAGGGCAAGTTACGAGCAGTACGTC.